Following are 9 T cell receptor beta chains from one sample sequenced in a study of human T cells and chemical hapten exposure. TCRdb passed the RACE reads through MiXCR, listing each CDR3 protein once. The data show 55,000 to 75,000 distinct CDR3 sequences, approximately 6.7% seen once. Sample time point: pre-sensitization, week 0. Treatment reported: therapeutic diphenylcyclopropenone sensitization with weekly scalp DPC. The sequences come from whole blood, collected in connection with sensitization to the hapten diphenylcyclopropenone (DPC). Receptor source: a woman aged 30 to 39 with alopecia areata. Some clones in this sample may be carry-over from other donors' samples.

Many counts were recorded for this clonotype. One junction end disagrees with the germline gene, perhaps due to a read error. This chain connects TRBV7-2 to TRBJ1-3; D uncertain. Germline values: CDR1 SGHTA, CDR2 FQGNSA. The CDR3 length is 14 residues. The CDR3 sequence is CASSLGVSGSTIYF. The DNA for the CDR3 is TGTGCCAGCAGCTTAGGGGTCTCTGGAAGCACCATATATTTT.

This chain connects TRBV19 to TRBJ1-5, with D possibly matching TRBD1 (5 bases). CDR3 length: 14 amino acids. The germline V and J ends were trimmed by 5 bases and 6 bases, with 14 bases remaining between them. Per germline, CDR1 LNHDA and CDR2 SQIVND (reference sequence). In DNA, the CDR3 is TGTGCCAGTAGTTACGACAGTCCGGTTCAGCCCCAGCATTTT. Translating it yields CASSYDSPVQPQHF.

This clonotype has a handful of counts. As DNA, the CDR3 is TGTGCCAGCAGCCCCCTGTCGGCCTTGAACACCGGGGAGCTGTTTTTT. Translation: CASSPLSALNTGELFF. The chain uses TRBV12-3 or TRBV12-4 and TRBJ2-2, with no clear D. The CDR3 has 16 residues. V dropped 6 bases and J dropped 1 base, with 15 bases sitting between them.

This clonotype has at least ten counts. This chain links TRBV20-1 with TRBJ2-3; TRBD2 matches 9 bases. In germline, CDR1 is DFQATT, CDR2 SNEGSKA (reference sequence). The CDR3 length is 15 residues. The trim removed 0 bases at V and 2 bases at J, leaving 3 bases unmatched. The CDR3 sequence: CSARDPSGDTDTQYF. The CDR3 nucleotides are TGCAGTGCTAGAGACCCTAGCGGGGACACAGATACGCAGTATTTT.

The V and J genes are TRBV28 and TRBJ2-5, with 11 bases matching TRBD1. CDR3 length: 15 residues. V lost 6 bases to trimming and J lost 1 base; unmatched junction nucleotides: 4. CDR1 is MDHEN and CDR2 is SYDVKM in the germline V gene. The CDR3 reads CASSGQGARQETQYF. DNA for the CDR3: TGTGCCAGCAGCGGACAGGGGGCGCGCCAAGAGACCCAGTACTTC.

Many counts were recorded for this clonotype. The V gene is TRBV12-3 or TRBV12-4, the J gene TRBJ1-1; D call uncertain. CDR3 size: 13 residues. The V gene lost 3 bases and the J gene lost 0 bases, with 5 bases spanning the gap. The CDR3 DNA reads TGTGCCAGCAGTTTTAGGATGAACACTGAAGCTTTCTTT. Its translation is CASSFRMNTEAFF.

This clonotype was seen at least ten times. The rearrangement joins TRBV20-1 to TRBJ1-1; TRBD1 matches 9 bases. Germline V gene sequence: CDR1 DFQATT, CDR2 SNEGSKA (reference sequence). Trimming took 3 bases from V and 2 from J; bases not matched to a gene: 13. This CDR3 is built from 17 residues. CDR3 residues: CSASRTGAPTGNTEAFF. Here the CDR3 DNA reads TGCAGTGCTAGCCGGACAGGGGCGCCCACTGGAAACACTGAAGCTTTCTTT.

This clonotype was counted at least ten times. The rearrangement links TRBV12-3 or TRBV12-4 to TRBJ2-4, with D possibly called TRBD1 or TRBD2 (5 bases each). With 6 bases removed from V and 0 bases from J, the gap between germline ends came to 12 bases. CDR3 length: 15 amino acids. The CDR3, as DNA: TGTGCCAGCAGCCGTGACGGGGCAGCCAAAAACATTCAGTACTTC. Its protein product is CASSRDGAAKNIQYF.

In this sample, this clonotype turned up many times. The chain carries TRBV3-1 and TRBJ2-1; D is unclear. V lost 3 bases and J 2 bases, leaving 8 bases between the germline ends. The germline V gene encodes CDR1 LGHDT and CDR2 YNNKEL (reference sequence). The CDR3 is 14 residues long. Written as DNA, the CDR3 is TGTGCCAGCAGCCACAGTGGTGCCTACAATGAGCAGTTCTTC. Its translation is CASSHSGAYNEQFF.